The 14 T cell receptor beta chains given below trace back to one sample, sequenced in a study of T cell responses to AZD1222 COVID-19 vaccine. Only in-frame clones appear in the TCRdb table, and some are missing; sequencing was by immunoSEQ multiplex PCR. The sample carries some 150,000 clones, approximately 89% recorded once. This specimen consisted of peripheral blood, obtained on day 0 of AZD1222 vaccination. All receptors derive from an adult in good health.

The chain couples TRBV5-4 to TRBJ2-7; TRBD1 matches 7 bases. Per germline, CDR1 SGHNT and CDR2 YYREEE (reference sequence). CDR3 length: 16 amino acids. V was clipped by 1 base and J by 3 bases; unmatched bases: 10. The DNA of the CDR3 is TGTGCCAGCAGCTTGAAGAGACACAGGGGCCACTACGAGCAGTACTTC. Its protein is CASSLKRHRGHYEQYF.

This chain links TRBV30 with TRBJ1-4, with D uncertain. The CDR3 has 12 amino acids. Germline V gene lookup returns CDR1 GTSNPN and CDR2 SVGIG (reference sequence). V was shortened by 2 bases and J by 4 bases, with 5 bases between the two germline ends. The CDR3 nucleotides are TGTGCCTGGAGTTTTAATAATGAAAAACTGTTTTTT. This sequence encodes CAWSFNNEKLFF.

The rearrangement uses TRBV7-3 and TRBJ1-1; D might be TRBD1 (5 bases). The CDR3 contains 13 residues. Per germline, CDR1 SGHTA and CDR2 FQGTGA. With 1 base removed from V and 5 bases from J, the gap between germline ends came to 8 bases. Here the CDR3 DNA reads TGTGCCAGCAGCTTAATGGGGGAGACTGAAGCTTTCTTT. It encodes CASSLMGETEAFF. Looking up the rest from reference TRBV7-3 and TRBJ1-1 gives the full variable domain: GAGVSQTPSNKVTEKGKYVELRCDPISGHTALYWYRQSLGQGPEFLIYFQGTGAADDSGLPNDRFFAVRPEGSVSTLKIQRTERGDSAVYLCASSLMGETEAFFGQGTRLTVV.

J is TRBJ2-7 and V is TRBV6-5; 8 bases map to TRBD2. Trimming cost V 6 bases and J 4 bases; bases outside gene matches: 8. Germline V CDR1 and CDR2: MNHEY, SVGAGI. The length of the CDR3 is 14 residues. CDR3 amino acids: CASRTGGSGYEQYF. CDR3 DNA sequence: TGTGCCAGCAGGACGGGGGGGAGTGGGTACGAGCAGTACTTC.

The chain links TRBV28 to TRBJ1-2; D ambiguous. Germline V gene data show CDR1 as MDHEN and CDR2 as SYDVKM. The CDR3 has 15 amino acids. Trimming shortened V by 1 base and J by 3 bases, and 12 bases separated the two germline ends. The CDR3 nucleotides read TGTGCCAGCAGTTTATTGGGCGCACCGGACTATGGCTACACCTTC. Its protein is CASSLLGAPDYGYTF.

The V and J genes are TRBV6-5 and TRBJ2-7; D is unclear. The CDR3 is made up of 12 amino acids. The V end lost 6 bases, the J end lost 5 bases, and 11 bases lay between the germline ends. Germline assignment: CDR1 MNHEY and CDR2 SVGAGI. CDR3: CASSPGAHEQYF. The DNA of the CDR3 is TGTGCCAGCAGCCCAGGAGCCCACGAGCAGTACTTC.

This chain joins TRBV15 and TRBJ2-1; 8 nucleotides match TRBD1. CDR1 and CDR2 (germline): LNHNV, YYDKDF (reference sequence). The length of the CDR3 is 13 residues. V was clipped by 1 base and J by 15 bases; unmatched bases: 8. The CDR3 reads CATSRAGQGGLFF. CDR3 DNA sequence: TGTGCCACCAGCAGAGCCGGACAGGGAGGACTGTTCTTC. The variable domain in full, completed from reference TRBV15 and TRBJ2-1, reads DAMVIQNPRYQVTQFGKPVTLSCSQTLNHNVMYWYQQKSSQAPKLLFHYYDKDFNNEADTPDNFQSRRPNTSFCFLDIRSPGLGDTAMYLCATSRAGQGGLFFGPGTRLTVL.

The chain has TRBV27 and TRBJ2-6; unclear D gene. The CDR3 runs to 15 residues. CDR1 and CDR2 (germline): MNHEY, SMNVEV (reference sequence). V lost 3 bases to trimming and J lost 5 bases, with 11 bases between them. This CDR3 is CASSFLPRRANVLTF. CDR3 DNA: TGTGCCAGCAGTTTCCTCCCCCGACGGGCCAACGTCCTGACTTTC.

Here the CDR3 reads CSVGGGAYEQYF. CDR3 DNA: TGCAGCGTTGGTGGAGGGGCCTACGAGCAGTACTTC. V usage is TRBV29-1 and J usage is TRBJ2-7; D is possibly TRBD2 (6 bases). V lost 4 bases and J lost 2, with 9 bases in between. The CDR3 covers 12 residues. Per germline, CDR1 SQVTM and CDR2 ANQGSEA.

CDR3 residues: CASSSDPRDTEAFF. CDR3 DNA: TGTGCCAGCAGTTCGGATCCTCGGGACACTGAAGCTTTCTTT. The V call is TRBV6-5, the J call TRBJ1-1; no reliable D call. With 4 bases removed from V and 3 bases from J, the gap between germline ends came to 12 bases. The CDR3 totals 14 residues. Germline lookup yields CDR1 MNHEY and CDR2 SVGAGI.

The chain combines TRBV14 with TRBJ1-4, with D hard to call. The CDR3 consists of 13 residues. Trimming shortened V by 4 bases and J by 7 bases, and 10 bases separated the two germline ends. Germline V gene sequence: CDR1 SGHDN, CDR2 FVKESK. This chain's CDR3 is CASSRRAGEKLFF. The CDR3 DNA is TGTGCCAGCAGCCGTAGGGCCGGTGAAAAACTGTTTTTT.

The table lists this clone with a count of one. The rearrangement links TRBV27 to TRBJ2-3; D is uncertain. The CDR3 is 13 amino acids. The V gene's germline CDR1 is MNHEY and CDR2 SMNVEV (reference sequence). V lost 4 bases, J lost 3 bases, and 8 bases lay in between. CDR3 DNA: TGTGCCAGCAGTTCCCTAGGGACAGATACGCAGTATTTT. Its translation: CASSSLGTDTQYF.

This chain connects TRBV25-1 to TRBJ2-1, with 7 bases fitting TRBD1. Germline trimming cut 4 bases from V and 12 bases from J; bases unmatched to any gene: 21. CDR1 and CDR2 from the germline V gene are MGHDK and SYGVNS. This CDR3 contains 17 residues. CDR3: CASSGSSTGKALYGQFF. For the CDR3, the DNA is TGTGCCAGCAGTGGGAGTTCGACAGGGAAGGCCCTTTATGGGCAGTTCTTC.

This sequence joins TRBV18 and TRBJ2-7, with 11 bases fitting TRBD1. The CDR3 is 15 amino acids. Germline CDR1 KGHSH, CDR2 LQKENI. V lost 3 bases, J lost 4 bases, and 5 bases stayed unmatched. The CDR3 region has the DNA TGTGCCAGCTCACCGAGGGACAGGGGGTTTTACGAGCAGTACTTC. Encoded protein: CASSPRDRGFYEQYF.